These 29 T cell receptor beta chains were all obtained from the same sample, sequenced in a study of shared T cell receptors in the human thymus. The assay was immunoSEQ multiplex PCR, and TCRdb's table has in-frame clones only and misses some. The repertoire has more than 550,000 clones, over 75% of them found once; the top ten carry roughly 0.0087%. Another study also made use of these data, one on human thymus T cells.

Input material: thymocytes. These receptors came from a boy younger than two with a congenital heart defect.

The chain couples TRBV27 to TRBJ2-1; D gene ambiguous. V was cut by 2 bases and J by 7 bases, with 3 bases left in between. Germline lookup yields CDR1 MNHEY and CDR2 SMNVEV (reference sequence). This CDR3 region has 11 residues. CDR3 protein: CASSLANEQFF. The CDR3 DNA sequence: TGTGCCAGCAGTTTAGCGAATGAGCAGTTCTTC.

This rearrangement joins TRBV5-6 to TRBJ2-3, with TRBD1 as a possible D gene (5 bases). The CDR3 has 16 amino acids. From germline, CDR1 is SGHDT and CDR2 YYEEEE. V lost 2 bases, J lost 5 bases, and 18 bases lay in between. The CDR3 reads CASSFKQESVEDTQYF. The CDR3 DNA sequence: TGTGCCAGCAGCTTCAAACAGGAAAGCGTGGAAGATACGCAGTATTTT.

The rearrangement uses TRBV29-1 and TRBJ1-4; D uncertain. Germline assignment: CDR1 SQVTM and CDR2 ANQGSEA. V shed 4 bases and J shed 8 bases, with 17 bases lying between them. This CDR3 region has 14 residues. The CDR3 protein is CSVGKGGTGEKLFF. In nucleotides, the CDR3 is TGCAGCGTTGGAAAGGGAGGAACTGGGGAAAAACTGTTTTTT.

This clone occurred once. This chain connects TRBV19 to TRBJ1-1; D gene uncertain. V dropped 2 bases and J dropped 7 bases, with 26 bases sitting between them. CDR1 and CDR2 (germline): LNHDA, SQIVND (reference sequence). There are 18 residues in the CDR3. Written as DNA, the CDR3 is TGTGCCAGTAGTATAACCAACCTGGGAGGGAGATTATCCTATGAAGCTTTCTTT. Its protein product is CASSITNLGGRLSYEAFF.

The V and J genes are TRBV30 and TRBJ2-1; D tentatively reads TRBD1 or TRBD2 (6 bases each). The CDR3 runs 18 residues. Germline V gene sequence: CDR1 GTSNPN, CDR2 SVGIG (reference sequence). The V end lost 5 bases, the J end lost 5 bases, and 28 bases lay between the germline ends. The CDR3 protein is CAWGGRIRTDFYDNEQFF. CDR3 coding DNA: TGTGCCTGGGGTGGGAGGATACGGACAGATTTTTATGACAATGAGCAGTTCTTC. Drawing the rest from reference TRBV30 and TRBJ2-1, the complete variable domain is SQTIHQWPATLVQPVGSPLSLECTVEGTSNPNLYWYRQAAGRGLQLLFYSVGIGQISSEVPQNLSASRPQDRQFILSSKKLLLSDSGFYLCAWGGRIRTDFYDNEQFFGPGTRLTVL.

The chain is built from TRBV7-2 and TRBJ1-2; 9 positions agree with TRBD1. Trimming cost V 2 bases and J 5 bases; bases outside gene matches: 9. Germline V gene lookup returns CDR1 SGHTA and CDR2 FQGNSA. The CDR3 is 16 residues long. The CDR3 loop reads CASSLHAGTGMYGYTF. CDR3 sequence (DNA): TGTGCCAGCAGCTTACATGCCGGGACAGGGATGTATGGCTACACCTTC.

V is TRBV29-1 and J is TRBJ2-3, with D uncertain. V lost 3 bases to trimming and J lost 5 bases, with 6 bases between them. The germline CDR1 and CDR2 sequences are SQVTM and ANQGSEA. The CDR3 runs 11 residues. The CDR3 nucleotides read TGCAGCGTTGAGCTCGGAGATACGCAGTATTTT. Its translation is CSVELGDTQYF.

Details on this clone: The conserved phenylalanine or tryptophan is not found at the CDR3 terminus, so this likely reflects a read error. The DNA is omitted, as the CDR3 cannot be located on it reliably, and the CDR3 follows TCRdb's listing. The chain uses TRBV20-1 and TRBJ1-2; the table's D call, TRBD1, has no DNA check behind it. The CDR3 extends over 8 residues, inclusive of both ends. The V gene's germline CDR1 is DFQATT and CDR2 SNEGSKA (reference sequence). The CDR3 protein is CSASLAGR.

The chain uses TRBV4-3 and TRBJ1-1; D not certain. The CDR3 covers 17 residues. V lost 4 bases and J 4 bases, leaving 22 bases between the germline ends. Germline V lookup: CDR1 LGHNA, CDR2 YSLEER. The CDR3 protein is CASSRDDRRRRGTEAFF. The DNA for the CDR3 is TGCGCCAGCAGCCGCGATGACCGGAGGAGGCGGGGCACTGAAGCTTTCTTT.

Worth noting for this clone: The sample carries other DNA sequences with the same CDR3. The rearrangement links TRBV30 to TRBJ1-6; D gene uncertain. The ends were cut back, 0 bases at V and 5 bases at J, with 20 bases in the middle. The CDR3 is 18 amino acids. Germline V gene lookup returns CDR1 GTSNPN and CDR2 SVGIG (reference sequence). The DNA for the CDR3 is TGTGCCTGGAGTGTAAGATCGGTTGGGTCGGGAAATAATTCACCCCTCCACTTT. Amino acid sequence: CAWSVRSVGSGNNSPLHF.

CDR3 nucleotide sequence: TGTGCCAGCAGTGAAGCAGACGGGACAGGGGTTAGCGAGCAGTACTTC. Its protein product is CASSEADGTGVSEQYF. The V call is TRBV6-1, the J call TRBJ2-7, with TRBD1 matching over 10 bases. The CDR3 loop spans 16 amino acids. The junction had 8 bases not matched to a gene; V was cut back by 0 bases and J by 6 bases. Germline V gene lookup returns CDR1 MNHNS and CDR2 SASEGT.

The rearrangement links TRBV6-1 to TRBJ2-7; D is unclear. Germline V CDR1 and CDR2: MNHNS, SASEGT. The CDR3 runs 13 residues. Trimming cost V 7 bases and J 2 bases, with 12 bases left between them. The CDR3 DNA reads TGTGCCAGCAATCCGACACCACCCTACGAGCAGTACTTC. The encoded protein is CASNPTPPYEQYF.

The chain carries TRBV27 and TRBJ2-5, with a possible D match to TRBD1 (6 bases). Germline CDR1 and CDR2: MNHEY and SMNVEV (reference sequence). The germline V and J ends were trimmed by 6 bases and 0 bases, with 11 bases remaining between them. This CDR3 contains 14 residues. The CDR3 is CASSIRGNQETQYF. Here the CDR3 DNA reads TGTGCCAGCAGCATCAGGGGTAACCAAGAGACCCAGTACTTC.

Only one count was recorded for this clone. This sequence joins TRBV7-6 and TRBJ2-3; D possibly corresponds to TRBD2 (6 bases). Trimming removed 4 bases at V and 2 bases at J, with 19 bases between. The CDR3 extends over 17 amino acids. Germline V lookup: CDR1 SGHVS, CDR2 FNYEAQ. The CDR3 region has the DNA TGTGCCAGCAGCTGGAGGTACGGGAGAGGGGCCACAGATACGCAGTATTTT. It is translated as CASSWRYGRGATDTQYF.

The rearrangement uses TRBV29-1 and TRBJ2-4; no clear D. The V end lost 7 bases, the J end lost 1 base, and 17 bases lay between the germline ends. There are 15 residues in the CDR3. Germline-derived CDR1 and CDR2 are SQVTM and ANQGSEA. The CDR3 nucleotides read TGCAGCGCATTAGACGGATCCAGGGCCAAAAACATTCAGTACTTC. Protein sequence: CSALDGSRAKNIQYF.

The V and J genes are TRBV27 and TRBJ2-1, with a weak D call TRBD1 (6 bases). V lost 3 bases and J 5 bases, leaving 17 bases between the germline ends. This CDR3 is built from 16 residues. In germline, CDR1 is MNHEY, CDR2 SMNVEV (reference sequence). The CDR3 loop is CASSFSLGALNNEQFF. CDR3 bases: TGTGCCAGCAGTTTCTCTCTGGGGGCGCTCAACAATGAGCAGTTCTTC.

This clone has only one observation. V and J are TRBV7-6 and TRBJ1-1, with TRBD1 as a possible D gene (5 bases). Trimming shortened V by 1 base and J by 1 base, and 10 bases separated the two germline ends. Germline V gene sequence: CDR1 SGHVS, CDR2 FNYEAQ. CDR3 length: 15 amino acids. The CDR3 is CASSLGTTKNTEAFF. CDR3 DNA: TGTGCCAGCAGCTTAGGGACAACAAAGAACACTGAAGCTTTCTTT.

V gene TRBV5-1 combines with J gene TRBJ2-7; D is possibly TRBD1 (6 bases). The germline CDR1 and CDR2 sequences are SGHRS and YFSETQ. The CDR3 spans 12 residues. Trimming removed 3 bases from V and 5 bases from J, with 9 bases in between. Here the CDR3 DNA reads TGCGCCAGCAGCTGGGACACCCACGAGCAGTACTTC. This translates into CASSWDTHEQYF. Supplemented by reference TRBV5-1 and TRBJ2-7, the full variable domain reads KAGVTQTPRYLIKTRGQQVTLSCSPISGHRSVSWYQQTPGQGLQFLFEYFSETQRNKGNFPGRFSGRQFSNSRSEMNVSTLELGDSALYLCASSWDTHEQYFGPGTRLTVT.

The rearrangement links TRBV5-6 to TRBJ2-7, with 16 bases that match TRBD2. Trimming took 2 bases from V and 5 from J; bases not matched to a gene: 7. The CDR3 spans 17 residues. Germline V CDR1 and CDR2: SGHDT, YYEEEE. This chain's CDR3 is CASSFPGLAGGPDEQYF. CDR3 bases: TGTGCCAGCAGCTTTCCGGGACTAGCGGGAGGGCCCGACGAGCAGTACTTC.

The chain has TRBV5-1 and TRBJ2-1; 9 bases align to TRBD2. With V trimmed by 0 bases and J by 9 bases, 13 bases remained unmatched. The CDR3 spans 17 residues. Germline CDR1 and CDR2: SGHRS and YFSETQ. The CDR3 DNA reads TGCGCCAGCAGCTTGGCTTTTGGCGGGAGGGCCGTCTGTGAGCAGTTCTTC. It codes for CASSLAFGGRAVCEQFF.

The chain's CDR3 is CAWNRGQMNTGELFF. For the CDR3, the DNA is TGTGCCTGGAATAGGGGACAGATGAACACCGGGGAGCTGTTTTTT. This sequence joins TRBV30 and TRBJ2-2; 7 bases fit TRBD1. The V segment lost 4 bases and the J segment 1 base; nucleotides outside the gene matches: 6. The CDR3 runs to 15 residues. Germline V CDR1 and CDR2: GTSNPN, SVGIG (reference sequence).

This chain joins TRBV2 and TRBJ2-7, with 9 bases fitting TRBD1. Germline trimming cut 1 base from V and 5 bases from J; bases unmatched to any gene: 6. CDR3 length: 15 residues. In germline, CDR1 is SNHLY, CDR2 FYNNEI. This CDR3 is CASSEVYRGRNEQYF. The CDR3 nucleotides are TGTGCCAGCAGTGAAGTTTACAGGGGGCGAAACGAGCAGTACTTC.

The chain is built from TRBV14 and TRBJ2-7, with 10 bases that match TRBD2. The CDR3 is 16 residues long. Germline trimming cut 1 base from V and 4 bases from J; bases unmatched to any gene: 7. CDR1 is SGHDN and CDR2 is FVKESK in the germline V gene. The DNA for the CDR3 is TGTGCCAGCAGCCAAGTTTTAGGAGCGGGAGGGTACGAGCAGTACTTC. Its translation: CASSQVLGAGGYEQYF.

This chain uses TRBV27 with TRBJ2-3; TRBD2 might be the D (6 bases). The V and J ends lost 5 bases and 2 bases respectively, with 26 bases between them. Germline V gives CDR1 MNHEY, CDR2 SMNVEV (reference sequence). The CDR3 totals 19 residues. The CDR3 protein is CASSPPPRPGLQDTDTQYF. The CDR3, as DNA: TGTGCCAGCAGTCCACCCCCCCGGCCGGGACTCCAGGACACAGATACGCAGTATTTT.

The chain recombines TRBV11-2 with TRBJ1-1; 10 bases map to TRBD1. CDR1 is SGHAT and CDR2 is FQNNGV in the germline V gene. The V segment lost 5 bases and the J segment 6 bases; nucleotides outside the gene matches: 3. The CDR3 has 13 residues. The CDR3 protein is CASSRGQGPEAFF. In nucleotides, the CDR3 is TGTGCCAGCAGCCGGGGACAGGGGCCTGAAGCTTTCTTT.

This rearrangement joins TRBV10-1 to TRBJ2-1, with a weak D call TRBD2 (6 bases). The V gene's germline CDR1 is WNHNN and CDR2 SYGVQD (reference sequence). The CDR3 runs 17 residues. V was pared by 2 bases and J by 0 bases, with 14 bases between. For the CDR3, the DNA is TGCGCCAGCAGTGAGATTAGCGGCAATAGCTCCTACAATGAGCAGTTCTTC. Translating gives CASSEISGNSSYNEQFF.

This clone was observed a few times. CDR3 amino acids: CASRGTSDTQYF. For the CDR3, the DNA is TGTGCCAGCAGGGGGACATCGGATACGCAGTATTTT. The chain employs TRBV2 and TRBJ2-3; maybe TRBD1 (6 bases). CDR3 length: 12 residues. V was trimmed by 6 bases and J by 6 bases, leaving 10 bases between them. The V gene's germline CDR1 is SNHLY and CDR2 FYNNEI.

The chain recombines TRBV29-1 with TRBJ2-1; weak D call: TRBD1 (5 bases). The CDR3 totals 14 residues. The germline gives CDR1 SQVTM, CDR2 ANQGSEA. Trimming removed 4 bases from V and 5 bases from J, with 15 bases in between. The CDR3: CSVAVTGLDNEQFF. The CDR3 bases are TGCAGCGTTGCGGTTACAGGCCTTGACAATGAGCAGTTCTTC.

The chain recombines TRBV30 with TRBJ2-3; 8 nucleotides match TRBD2. The CDR3 is made up of 17 amino acids. J gave up 0 bases and V 5 bases, and 13 bases lay outside the gene matches. The V gene's germline CDR1 is GTSNPN and CDR2 SVGIG (reference sequence). The chain's CDR3 is CAWAMSGGLSSTDTQYF. The CDR3 coding sequence is TGTGCCTGGGCCATGTCGGGAGGGCTTTCTAGCACAGATACGCAGTATTTT.